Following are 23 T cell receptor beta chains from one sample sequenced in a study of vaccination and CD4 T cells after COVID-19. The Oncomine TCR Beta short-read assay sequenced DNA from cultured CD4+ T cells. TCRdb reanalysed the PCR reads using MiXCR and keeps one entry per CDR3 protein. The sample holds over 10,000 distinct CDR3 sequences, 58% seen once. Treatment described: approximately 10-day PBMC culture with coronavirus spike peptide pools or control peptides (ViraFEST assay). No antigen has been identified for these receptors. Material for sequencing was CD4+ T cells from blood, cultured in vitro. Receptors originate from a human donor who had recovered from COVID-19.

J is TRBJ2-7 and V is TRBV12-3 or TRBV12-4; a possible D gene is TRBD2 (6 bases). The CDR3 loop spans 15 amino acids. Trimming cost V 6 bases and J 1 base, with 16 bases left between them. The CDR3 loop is CASSPGLPPSYEQYF. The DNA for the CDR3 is TGTGCCAGCAGCCCTGGACTACCCCCATCCTACGAGCAGTACTTC.

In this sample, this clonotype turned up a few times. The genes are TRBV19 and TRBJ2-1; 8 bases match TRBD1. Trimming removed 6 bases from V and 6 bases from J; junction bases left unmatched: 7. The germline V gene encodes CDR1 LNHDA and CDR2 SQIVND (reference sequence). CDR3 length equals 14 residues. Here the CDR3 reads CASRGGQALNEQFF. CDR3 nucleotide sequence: TGTGCCAGTAGGGGGGGACAGGCCCTCAATGAGCAGTTCTTC.

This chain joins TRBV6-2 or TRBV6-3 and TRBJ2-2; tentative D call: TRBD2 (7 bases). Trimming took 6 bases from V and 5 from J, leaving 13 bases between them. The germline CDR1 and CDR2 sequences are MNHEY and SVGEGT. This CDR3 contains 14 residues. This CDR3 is CASSLRGGTGELFF. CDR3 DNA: TGTGCCAGCAGCCTCAGGGGAGGGACCGGGGAGCTGTTTTTT.

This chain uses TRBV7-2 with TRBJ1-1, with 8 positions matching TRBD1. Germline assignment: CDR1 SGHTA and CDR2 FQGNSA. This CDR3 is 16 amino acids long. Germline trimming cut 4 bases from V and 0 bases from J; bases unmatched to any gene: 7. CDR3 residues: CASSSYPRGLNTEAFF. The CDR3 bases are TGTGCCAGCAGCTCTTATCCCAGGGGGCTGAACACTGAAGCTTTCTTT.

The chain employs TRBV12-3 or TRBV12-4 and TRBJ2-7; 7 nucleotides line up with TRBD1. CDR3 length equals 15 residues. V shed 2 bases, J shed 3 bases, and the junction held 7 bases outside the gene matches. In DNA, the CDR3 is TGTGCCAGCAGTTTAATGACAGGGTGGGGCTACGAGCAGTACTTC. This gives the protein CASSLMTGWGYEQYF.

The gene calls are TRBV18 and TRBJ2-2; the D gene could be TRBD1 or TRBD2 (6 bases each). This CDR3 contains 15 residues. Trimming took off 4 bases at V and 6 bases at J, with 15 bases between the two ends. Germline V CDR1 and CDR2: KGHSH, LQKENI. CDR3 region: CASSRSGAPAGELFF. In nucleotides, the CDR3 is TGTGCCAGCTCACGCTCGGGGGCCCCCGCCGGGGAGCTGTTTTTT.

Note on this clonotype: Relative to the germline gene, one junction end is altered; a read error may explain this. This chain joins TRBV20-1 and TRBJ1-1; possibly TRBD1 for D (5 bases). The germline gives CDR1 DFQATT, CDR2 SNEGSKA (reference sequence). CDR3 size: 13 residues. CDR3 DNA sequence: TGCAGTGCTCCGGACCGGCGTAGAGGGGAGTATACGTTT. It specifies CSAPDRRRGEYTF.

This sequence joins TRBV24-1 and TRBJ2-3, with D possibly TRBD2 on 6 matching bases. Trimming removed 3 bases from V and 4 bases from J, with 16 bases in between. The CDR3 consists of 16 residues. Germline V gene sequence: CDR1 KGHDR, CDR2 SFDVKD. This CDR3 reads CATSDPTGGSADTQYF. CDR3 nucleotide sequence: TGTGCCACCAGTGATCCGACCGGGGGATCGGCAGATACGCAGTATTTT.

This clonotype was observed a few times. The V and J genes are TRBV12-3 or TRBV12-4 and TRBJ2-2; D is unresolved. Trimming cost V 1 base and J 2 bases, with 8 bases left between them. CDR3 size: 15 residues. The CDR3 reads CASSLGDLNTGELFF. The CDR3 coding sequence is TGTGCCAGCAGTTTAGGCGACTTAAACACCGGGGAGCTGTTTTTT.

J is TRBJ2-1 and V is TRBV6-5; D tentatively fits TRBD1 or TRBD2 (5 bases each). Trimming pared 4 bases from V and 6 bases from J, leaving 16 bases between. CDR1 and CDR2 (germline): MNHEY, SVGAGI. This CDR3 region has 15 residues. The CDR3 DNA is TGTGCCAGCAGTTCCACCCTACGTGGGGGCAATGAGCAGTTCTTC. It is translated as CASSSTLRGGNEQFF.

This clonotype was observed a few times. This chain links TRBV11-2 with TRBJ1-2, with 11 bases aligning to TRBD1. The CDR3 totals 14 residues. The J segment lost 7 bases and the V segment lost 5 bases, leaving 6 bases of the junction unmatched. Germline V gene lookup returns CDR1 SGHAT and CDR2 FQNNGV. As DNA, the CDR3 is TGTGCCAGCAGCGCGGACAGGGGGCGGCGTGGCTACACCTTC. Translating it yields CASSADRGRRGYTF.

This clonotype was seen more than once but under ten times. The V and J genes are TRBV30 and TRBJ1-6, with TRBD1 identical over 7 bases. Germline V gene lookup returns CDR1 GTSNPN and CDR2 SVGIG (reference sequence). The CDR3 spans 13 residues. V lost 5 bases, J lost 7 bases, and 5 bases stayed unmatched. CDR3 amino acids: CAWAGQINSPLHF. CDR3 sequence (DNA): TGTGCCTGGGCGGGACAGATAAATTCACCCCTCCACTTT. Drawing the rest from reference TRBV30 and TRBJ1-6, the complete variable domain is SQTIHQWPATLVQPVGSPLSLECTVEGTSNPNLYWYRQAAGRGLQLLFYSVGIGQISSEVPQNLSASRPQDRQFILSSKKLLLSDSGFYLCAWAGQINSPLHFGNGTRLTVT.

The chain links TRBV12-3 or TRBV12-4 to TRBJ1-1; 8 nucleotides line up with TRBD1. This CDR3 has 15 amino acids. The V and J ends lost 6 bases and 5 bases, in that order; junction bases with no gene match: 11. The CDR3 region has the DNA TGTGCCAGCAGCCAGACGGACAGGGCGGGGACTGAAGCTTTCTTT. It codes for CASSQTDRAGTEAFF.

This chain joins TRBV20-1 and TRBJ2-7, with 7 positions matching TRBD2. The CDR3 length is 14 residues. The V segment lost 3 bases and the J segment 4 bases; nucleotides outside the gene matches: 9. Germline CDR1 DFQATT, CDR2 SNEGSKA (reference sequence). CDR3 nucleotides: TGCAGTGCTAGCCTCGGGGCGGGAGTTTACGAGCAGTACTTC. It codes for CSASLGAGVYEQYF.

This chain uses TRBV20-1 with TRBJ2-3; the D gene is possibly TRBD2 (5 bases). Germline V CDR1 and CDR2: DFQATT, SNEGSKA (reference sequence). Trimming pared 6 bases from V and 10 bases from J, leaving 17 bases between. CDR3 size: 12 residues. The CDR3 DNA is TGCAGTGCCCTAGCCCCACAGTGGGCGCAGTATTTT. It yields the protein CSALAPQWAQYF.

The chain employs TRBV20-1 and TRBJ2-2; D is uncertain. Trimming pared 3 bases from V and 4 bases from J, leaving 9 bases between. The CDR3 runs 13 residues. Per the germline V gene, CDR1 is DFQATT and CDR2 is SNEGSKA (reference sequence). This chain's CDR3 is CSASPRSTGELFF. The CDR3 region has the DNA TGCAGTGCTAGTCCGCGAAGCACCGGGGAGCTGTTTTTT.

The chain's CDR3 is CSARLSEYSNQPQHF. CDR3 DNA sequence: TGCAGTGCTAGATTAAGCGAGTATAGCAATCAGCCCCAGCATTTT. The rearrangement joins TRBV20-1 to TRBJ1-5; D unresolved. The V gene's germline CDR1 is DFQATT and CDR2 SNEGSKA (reference sequence). The CDR3 extends over 15 amino acids. V was pared by 2 bases and J by 0 bases, with 11 bases between.

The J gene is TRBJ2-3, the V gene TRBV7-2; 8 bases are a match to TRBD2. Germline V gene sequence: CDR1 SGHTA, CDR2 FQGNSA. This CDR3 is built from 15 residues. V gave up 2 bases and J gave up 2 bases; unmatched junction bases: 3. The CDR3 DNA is TGTGCCAGCAGCTTAACCGGGGGGGTCACAGATACGCAGTATTTT. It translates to CASSLTGGVTDTQYF. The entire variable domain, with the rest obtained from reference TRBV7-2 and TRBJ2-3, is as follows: GAGVSQSPSNKVTEKGKDVELRCDPISGHTALYWYRQSLGQGLEFLIYFQGNSAPDKSGLPSDRFSAERTGGSVSTLTIQRTQQEDSAVYLCASSLTGGVTDTQYFGPGTRLTVL.

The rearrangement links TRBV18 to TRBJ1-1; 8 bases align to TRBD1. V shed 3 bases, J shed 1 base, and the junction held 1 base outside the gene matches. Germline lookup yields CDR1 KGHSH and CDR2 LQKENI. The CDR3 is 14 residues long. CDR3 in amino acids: CASSPDRGNTEAFF. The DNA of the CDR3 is TGTGCCAGCTCACCCGACAGGGGGAACACTGAAGCTTTCTTT.

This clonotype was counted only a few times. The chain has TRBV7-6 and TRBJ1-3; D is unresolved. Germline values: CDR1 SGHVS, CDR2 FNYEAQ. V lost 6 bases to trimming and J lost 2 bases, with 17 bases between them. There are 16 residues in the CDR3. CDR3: CASSSPFRGPGNTIYF. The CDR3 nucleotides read TGTGCCAGCAGTTCCCCATTCCGAGGTCCTGGAAACACCATATATTTT.

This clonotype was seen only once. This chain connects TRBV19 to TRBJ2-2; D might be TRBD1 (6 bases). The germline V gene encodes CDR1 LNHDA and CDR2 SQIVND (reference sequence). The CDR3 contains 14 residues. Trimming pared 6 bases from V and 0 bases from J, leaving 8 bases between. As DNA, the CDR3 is TGTGCCAGTAGGGGGACATCGAACACCGGGGAGCTGTTTTTT. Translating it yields CASRGTSNTGELFF.

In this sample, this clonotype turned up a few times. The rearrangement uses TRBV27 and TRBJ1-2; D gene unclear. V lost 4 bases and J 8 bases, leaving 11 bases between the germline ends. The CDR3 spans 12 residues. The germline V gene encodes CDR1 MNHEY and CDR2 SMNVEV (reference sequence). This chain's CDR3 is CASSSSTGGYTF. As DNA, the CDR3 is TGTGCCAGCAGTTCGTCCACGGGAGGCTACACCTTC.

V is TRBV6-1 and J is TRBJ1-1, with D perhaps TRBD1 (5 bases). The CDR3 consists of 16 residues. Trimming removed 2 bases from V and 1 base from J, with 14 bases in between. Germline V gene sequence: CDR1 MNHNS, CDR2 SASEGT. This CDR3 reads CASSEQGSLGNTEAFF. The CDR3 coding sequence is TGTGCCAGCAGTGAACAGGGCTCCCTCGGGAACACTGAAGCTTTCTTT.